The present T cell receptor (beta chain) was sequenced within a study of blood T cell repertoires in COVID-19. Study in general: Whether acute or convalescent, the COVID-19 samples came from the United States, Italy and Spain.

In the original processing: It was from reference gene primer amplification that nucleated cell counts were estimated. This table comes from immunoSEQ multiplex PCR, and its TCRdb copy is limited to in-frame clones, with some not included. That table furnishes V, J and clone size, whereas the DNA furnished D and trimming. The sample lists more than 250,000 clones, around four fifths occurring once. V was pared by 6 bases and J by 4 bases, with 7 bases of the junction left unmatched. From germline, CDR1 is SNHLY and CDR2 FYNNEI. The CDR3 length is 15 residues. The sequenced material came from peripheral blood. This rearrangement joins TRBV2 to TRBJ2-3, with TRBD1 identical over 10 bases. The sequence was collected from a man aged 60-69 years who had recovered from COVID-19. CDR3 in DNA: TGTGCCAGCAGCGTGACAGGGGGCGAAGCAGATACGCAGTATTTT. It is translated as CASSVTGGEADTQYF.